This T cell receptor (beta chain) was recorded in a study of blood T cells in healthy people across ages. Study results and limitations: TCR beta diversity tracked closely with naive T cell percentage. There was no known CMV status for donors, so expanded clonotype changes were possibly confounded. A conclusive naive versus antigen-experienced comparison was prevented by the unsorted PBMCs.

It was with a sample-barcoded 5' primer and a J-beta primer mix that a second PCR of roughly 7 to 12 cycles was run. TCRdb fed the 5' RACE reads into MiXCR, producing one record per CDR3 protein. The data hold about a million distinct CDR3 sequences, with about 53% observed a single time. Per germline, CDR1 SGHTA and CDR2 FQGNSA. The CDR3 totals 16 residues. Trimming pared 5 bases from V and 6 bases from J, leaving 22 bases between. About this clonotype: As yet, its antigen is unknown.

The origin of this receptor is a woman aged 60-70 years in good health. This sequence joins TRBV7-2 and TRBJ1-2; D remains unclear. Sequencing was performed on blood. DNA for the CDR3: TGTGCCAGCAGCCTATCCGACCCTCGGGGTATTAATGGCTACACCTTC. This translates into CASSLSDPRGINGYTF.